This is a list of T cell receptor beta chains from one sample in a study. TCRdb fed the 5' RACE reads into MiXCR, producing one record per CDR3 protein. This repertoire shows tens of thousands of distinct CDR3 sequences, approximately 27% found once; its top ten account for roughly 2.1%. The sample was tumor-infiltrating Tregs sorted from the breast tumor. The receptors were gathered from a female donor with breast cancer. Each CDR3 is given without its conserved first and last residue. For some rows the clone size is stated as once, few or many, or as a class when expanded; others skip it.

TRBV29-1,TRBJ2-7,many,SVESPVYEQY
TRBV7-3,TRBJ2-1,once,ASSLVRGGNNEQF
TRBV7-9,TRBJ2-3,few,ASSFGEADTQY
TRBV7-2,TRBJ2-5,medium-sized,ASSLFPRGSGETQY
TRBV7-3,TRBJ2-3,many,ASSLIHGGVQDTQY
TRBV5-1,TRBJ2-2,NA,ASSHRTSGETGELF
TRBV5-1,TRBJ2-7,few,ASSGAGDYEQY
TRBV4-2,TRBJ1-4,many,ASSPYPGQDEKLF
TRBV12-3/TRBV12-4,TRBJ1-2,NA,ASTVGQGYGYT
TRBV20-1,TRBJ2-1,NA,SATQEQF
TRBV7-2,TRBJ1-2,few,ASSLNRGRDGYT
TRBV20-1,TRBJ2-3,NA,SARVGAGTDTQY
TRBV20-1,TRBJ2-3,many,SAPDRLRGTDTQY
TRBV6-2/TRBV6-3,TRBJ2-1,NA,AGSYSGLAGGREQF
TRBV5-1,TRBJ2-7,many,ASSLAPGPYEQY
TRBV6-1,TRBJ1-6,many,ASSDMRSPLH
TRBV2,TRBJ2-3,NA,ASSPQGFSTDTQY
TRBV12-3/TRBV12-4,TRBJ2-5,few,ASSLFSKQETQY
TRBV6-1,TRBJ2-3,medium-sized,ASSVGGDTQY
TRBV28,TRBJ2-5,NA,ASTSGGGETQY
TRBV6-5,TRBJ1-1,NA,ASSYSGNMNTEAF
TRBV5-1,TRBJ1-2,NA,ASSSQTLDYGYT
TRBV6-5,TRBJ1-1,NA,ASRPLLGTLDTEAF
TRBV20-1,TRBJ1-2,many,SAPGYYGYT
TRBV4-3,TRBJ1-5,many,ASSRARMRGWQPQH
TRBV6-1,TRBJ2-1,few,ASTLNRGPGEQF
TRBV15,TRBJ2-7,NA,ATAQGTDEQY
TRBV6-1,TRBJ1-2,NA,ASSENGANYGYT
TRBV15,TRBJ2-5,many,ATSGGAVETQY
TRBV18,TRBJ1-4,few,ASSPSSATNEKLF
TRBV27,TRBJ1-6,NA,ASSLTGQGSPLH
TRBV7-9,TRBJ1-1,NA,ASSLAGLSEAF
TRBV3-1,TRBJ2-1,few,ASSPTRDSYNEQF
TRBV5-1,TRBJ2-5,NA,ASSLRNQETQY
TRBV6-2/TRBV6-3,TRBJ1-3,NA,ASKTSSGNTIY
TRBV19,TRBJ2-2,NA,ASTLTAYTGEPF
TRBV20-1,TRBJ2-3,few,SSTESTDTQY
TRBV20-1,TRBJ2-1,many,SVPSGYYNEQF
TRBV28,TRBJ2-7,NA,ASRPGTVSYEQY
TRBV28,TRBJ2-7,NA,ASGSLAGAYEQY
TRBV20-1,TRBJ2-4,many,SASHRDGRPKNIQY
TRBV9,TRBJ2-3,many,ASSVLNTDTQY
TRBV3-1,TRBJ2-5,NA,ASSQFRDETQY
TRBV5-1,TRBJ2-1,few,ASSLVQQRYNEQF
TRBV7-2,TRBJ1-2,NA,ASSLQGAPNYDYT
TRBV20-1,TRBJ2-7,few,SATGNAYEQY
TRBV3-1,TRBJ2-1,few,ASSQGLAGNEQF
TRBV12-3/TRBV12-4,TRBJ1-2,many,ASSLGTNYGYT
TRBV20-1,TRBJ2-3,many,TVFGGQGARDTQY
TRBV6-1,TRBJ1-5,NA,ASSEAAGWNQPQH
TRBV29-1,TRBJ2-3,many,SADRFDTQY
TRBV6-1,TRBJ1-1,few,ASSTVVTTEAF
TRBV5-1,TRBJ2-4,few,ASSPLSGLAKNIQY
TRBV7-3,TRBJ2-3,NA,ASSRDRGHTDTQY
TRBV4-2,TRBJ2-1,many,ASSQDGPDNEQF
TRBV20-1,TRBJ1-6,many,SARGRGSSSYNSPLH
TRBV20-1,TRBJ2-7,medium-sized,SAPGLAGGPLEQY
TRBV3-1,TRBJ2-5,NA,ASSQGGAWIGTQY
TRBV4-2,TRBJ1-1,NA,ASSAGGPKNTEAF
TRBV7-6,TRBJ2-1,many,ASSLATGNYNEQF